This T cell receptor beta chain was sequenced during a study of regulatory T cells in long-lasting Graves disease. This clonotype was seen only a few times. Time point in this sample: newly diagnosed GD, antithyroid drugs for less than 3 months. Researchers made the TCR library from RNA that was extracted from PBMCs. CDR3 length equals 13 residues. Germline V CDR1 and CDR2: SQVTM, ANQGSEA. V lost 6 bases to trimming and J lost 0 bases, with 10 bases between them. Both iRepertoire HTBI primers and Arm-PCR of CDR3 regions were used to build the TCR beta libraries. TCRdb recomputed calls from the multiplex PCR reads with MiXCR, one row per CDR3 protein. The sample yields approximately 470,000 distinct CDR3 sequences, about 17% seen once. The same specimen was also included in a second study, on T cells in Graves' hyperthyroidism and ophthalmopathy. That work contributes: Orbital computed tomography, thyroid ultrasound, serum thyroxine and TRAb, and clinical symptoms together informed the diagnoses.

This receptor was taken from a man aged 40-50 years with Graves disease. V gene TRBV29-1 combines with J gene TRBJ2-3; a possible D gene is TRBD2 (5 bases). The material sequenced was peripheral blood mononuclear cells (PBMCs), taken at new diagnosis, from a patient treated with antithyroid drugs. Here the CDR3 reads CSVSGSSTDTQYF. The DNA of the CDR3 is TGCAGCGTGTCGGGGTCTAGCACAGATACGCAGTATTTT.